The source of this T cell receptor (beta chain) is a study of CD8 T cells in ankylosing spondylitis. Study-level results: Characteristic of ankylosing spondylitis blood, it appeared, was a TCR beta motif comprising fewer than 10 highly homologous variants. Prior work had noted some motif variants in reactive arthritis blood and synovial fluid. It was reported that disease-linked clones were significantly enriched in matched ankylosing spondylitis synovial fluid.

This clonotype was recorded a few times. Its antigen is currently unknown. The authors made TCR beta libraries by quantitative 5'-RACE with molecular barcodes. TCRdb reanalysed the 5' RACE reads using MiXCR and keeps one entry per CDR3 protein. The table shows over 400,000 distinct CDR3 sequences, with more than 25% occurring only once. V gave up 8 bases and J gave up 5 bases; unmatched junction bases: 12. Per germline, CDR1 DFQATT and CDR2 SNEGSKA (reference sequence). The CDR3 loop spans 16 amino acids. The source of this sequence is a male donor with ankylosing spondylitis. The chain uses TRBV20-1 and TRBJ1-6, with 10 bases that match TRBD1. Material for sequencing was blood, either unsorted or a sorted T cell fraction (not recorded which). CDR3 protein: CSTQGGTGVDNSPLHF. In DNA form, the CDR3 reads TGCAGTACCCAGGGGGGGACAGGGGTAGATAATTCACCCCTCCACTTT.